Below, 13 T cell receptor beta chains from the same sample are listed, as sequenced in a study of shared clonotypes between healthy human individuals. Clones were read by immunoSEQ multiplex PCR, and TCRdb kept only the in-frame ones, dropping some. Of 2 million to 2.5 million clones listed, approximately 94% are singletons. The sample was naive CD4+ T cells sorted from blood. As for subset: CD45RA+ positively selected. The receptor source for this set is a man aged 18 to 30 in good health.

The chain combines TRBV5-1 with TRBJ2-1, with D possibly being TRBD2 (6 bases). V was cut by 0 bases and J by 3 bases, with 10 bases left in between. Germline-derived CDR1 and CDR2 are SGHRS and YFSETQ. The CDR3 totals 15 residues. CDR3 in DNA: TGCGCCAGCAGCTTGGAGCTAGCGCACTACAATGAGCAGTTCTTC. Encoded protein: CASSLELAHYNEQFF.

For this clone: Other DNA variants within this sample encode the same CDR3. The rearrangement links TRBV7-2 to TRBJ2-1; D gene unclear. This CDR3 contains 13 residues. Trimming shortened V by 1 base and J by 4 bases, and 5 bases separated the two germline ends. Germline assignment: CDR1 SGHTA and CDR2 FQGNSA. CDR3 DNA sequence: TGTGCCAGCAGCTTAGAATCTTACAATGAGCAGTTCTTC. Protein sequence: CASSLESYNEQFF.

This clone was counted only a few times. In the same sample, other DNA sequences code for this CDR3. This chain uses TRBV6-5 with TRBJ1-2; 7 positions agree with TRBD1. The ends lost 0 bases at V and 4 bases at J; junction bases unmatched: 2. Per germline, CDR1 MNHEY and CDR2 SVGAGI. The CDR3 totals 14 residues. The CDR3 is CASSYSRTGYGYTF. Written as DNA, the CDR3 is TGTGCCAGCAGTTACTCGCGGACAGGCTATGGCTACACCTTC.

This clone has just one count. This chain connects TRBV6-1 to TRBJ1-5, with a tentative D call TRBD1 (5 bases). CDR3 length equals 14 residues. Germline values: CDR1 MNHNS, CDR2 SASEGT. V lost 7 bases to trimming and J lost 0 bases, with 10 bases between them. This CDR3 is CASIQVYSNQPQHF. Here the CDR3 DNA reads TGTGCCAGCATACAGGTCTATAGCAATCAGCCCCAGCATTTT.

This clone was recorded only once. This sample includes further DNA sequences coding for the same CDR3. V is TRBV18 and J is TRBJ2-5; D is uncertain. The ends were cut back, 3 bases at V and 2 bases at J, with 7 bases in the middle. Germline V lookup: CDR1 KGHSH, CDR2 LQKENI. This CDR3 has 13 residues. CDR3 sequence reads: CASSPTSQETQYF. Written as DNA, the CDR3 is TGTGCCAGCTCACCTACTTCTCAAGAGACCCAGTACTTC.

Remarks on this clone: Other DNA sequences in this specimen translate into the identical CDR3. This chain uses TRBV18 with TRBJ1-4, with D unclear. V was trimmed by 4 bases and J by 5 bases, leaving 8 bases between them. Germline V gene lookup returns CDR1 KGHSH and CDR2 LQKENI. The CDR3 has 13 residues. This chain's CDR3 is CASSQGTNEKLFF. The CDR3, as DNA: TGTGCCAGCTCACAGGGAACGAATGAAAAACTGTTTTTT.

About this clone: Other nucleotide sequences in the sample specify the same CDR3. This chain links TRBV5-1 with TRBJ1-6, with 7 bases aligning to TRBD1. After removal of 4 bases from V and 7 bases from J, the junction contained 5 bases not matched to a gene. CDR1 SGHRS and CDR2 YFSETQ come from the germline V gene. CDR3 length equals 14 residues. CDR3 sequence (DNA): TGCGCCAGCAGCCCTGGGACAGTGAATTCACCCCTCCACTTT. Its protein is CASSPGTVNSPLHF. Variable domain in full (rest from reference TRBV5-1 and TRBJ1-6): KAGVTQTPRYLIKTRGQQVTLSCSPISGHRSVSWYQQTPGQGLQFLFEYFSETQRNKGNFPGRFSGRQFSNSRSEMNVSTLELGDSALYLCASSPGTVNSPLHFGNGTRLTVT.

This chain joins TRBV4-3 and TRBJ2-2, with D possibly being TRBD1 or TRBD2 (5 bases each). V lost 0 bases, J lost 8 bases, and 10 bases lay in between. The CDR3 loop spans 14 amino acids. Germline V CDR1 and CDR2: LGHNA, YSLEER. This CDR3 is CASSQEGDRGELFF. The CDR3 DNA is TGCGCCAGCAGCCAAGAGGGGGACCGAGGGGAGCTGTTTTTT.

The chain combines TRBV4-3 with TRBJ1-2, with D unresolved. CDR3 size: 15 residues. Germline V gene sequence: CDR1 LGHNA, CDR2 YSLEER. Trimming took off 4 bases at V and 2 bases at J, with 14 bases between the two ends. CDR3 sequence: CASSLSRAANYGYTF. The CDR3 DNA sequence: TGCGCCAGCAGCCTAAGCCGGGCGGCGAACTATGGCTACACCTTC.

With regard to this clone: The sample holds other DNA sequences that translate to the same CDR3. The chain uses TRBV6-5 and TRBJ2-7, with TRBD1 matching over 9 bases. This CDR3 has 15 amino acids. J lost 3 bases, V lost 0 bases, and 3 bases had no gene match. Germline V gene data show CDR1 as MNHEY and CDR2 as SVGAGI. This CDR3 reads CASSYSGQGIYEQYF. The CDR3 DNA reads as TGTGCCAGCAGTTACTCGGGACAGGGCATCTACGAGCAGTACTTC.

The V call is TRBV5-1, the J call TRBJ2-3; 7 nucleotides agree with TRBD2. In germline, CDR1 is SGHRS, CDR2 YFSETQ. The CDR3 has 15 amino acids. With V trimmed by 3 bases and J by 3 bases, 7 bases remained unmatched. The CDR3 DNA sequence: TGCGCCAGCAGCTCCTTAAGCGGGATTACAGATACGCAGTATTTT. Translation gives CASSSLSGITDTQYF. Full variable domain (outside the CDR3, taken from reference TRBV5-1 and TRBJ2-3): KAGVTQTPRYLIKTRGQQVTLSCSPISGHRSVSWYQQTPGQGLQFLFEYFSETQRNKGNFPGRFSGRQFSNSRSEMNVSTLELGDSALYLCASSSLSGITDTQYFGPGTRLTVL.

This clone was seen only once. The chain is built from TRBV5-1 and TRBJ1-1; D is possibly TRBD1 (6 bases). The CDR3 covers 13 residues. V gave up 5 bases and J gave up 5 bases, with 13 bases separating them. Germline-derived CDR1 and CDR2 are SGHRS and YFSETQ. The CDR3 here is CASRYRDETEAFF. The CDR3 nucleotides read TGCGCCAGCAGATACAGGGATGAAACTGAAGCTTTCTTT.

The rearrangement joins TRBV28 to TRBJ1-4; D gene unclear. The CDR3 sequence is 17 residues long. The germline V and J ends were trimmed by 4 bases and 6 bases, with 21 bases remaining between them. Germline CDR1 reads MDHEN; CDR2 reads SYDVKM. The CDR3 nucleotides read TGTGCCAGCAGTTCCGGGCGGGCCTTCCAGAACGATGAAAAACTGTTTTTT. The encoded protein is CASSSGRAFQNDEKLFF.